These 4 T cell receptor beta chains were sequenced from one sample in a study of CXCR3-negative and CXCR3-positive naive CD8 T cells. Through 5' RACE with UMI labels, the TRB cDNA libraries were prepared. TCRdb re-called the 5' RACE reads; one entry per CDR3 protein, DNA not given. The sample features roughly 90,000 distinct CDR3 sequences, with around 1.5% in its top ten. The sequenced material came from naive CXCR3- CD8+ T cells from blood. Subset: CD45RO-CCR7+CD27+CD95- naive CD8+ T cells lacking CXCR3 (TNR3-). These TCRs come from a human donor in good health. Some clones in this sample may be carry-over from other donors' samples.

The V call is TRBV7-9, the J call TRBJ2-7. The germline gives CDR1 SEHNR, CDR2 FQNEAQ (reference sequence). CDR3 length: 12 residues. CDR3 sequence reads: CASSGRLYEQYF.

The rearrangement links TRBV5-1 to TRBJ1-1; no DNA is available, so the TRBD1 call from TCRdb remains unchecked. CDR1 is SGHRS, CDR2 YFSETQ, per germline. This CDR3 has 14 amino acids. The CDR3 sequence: CASGQGYGNTEAFF.

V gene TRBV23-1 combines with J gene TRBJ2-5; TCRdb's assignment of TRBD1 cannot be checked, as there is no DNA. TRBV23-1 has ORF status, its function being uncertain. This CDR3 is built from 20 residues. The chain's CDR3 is CASSQETSRRTVGRKETQYF.

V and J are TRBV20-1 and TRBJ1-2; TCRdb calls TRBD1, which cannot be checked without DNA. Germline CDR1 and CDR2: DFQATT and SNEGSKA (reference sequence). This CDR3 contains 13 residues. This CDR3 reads CSANPGGRDGYTF.